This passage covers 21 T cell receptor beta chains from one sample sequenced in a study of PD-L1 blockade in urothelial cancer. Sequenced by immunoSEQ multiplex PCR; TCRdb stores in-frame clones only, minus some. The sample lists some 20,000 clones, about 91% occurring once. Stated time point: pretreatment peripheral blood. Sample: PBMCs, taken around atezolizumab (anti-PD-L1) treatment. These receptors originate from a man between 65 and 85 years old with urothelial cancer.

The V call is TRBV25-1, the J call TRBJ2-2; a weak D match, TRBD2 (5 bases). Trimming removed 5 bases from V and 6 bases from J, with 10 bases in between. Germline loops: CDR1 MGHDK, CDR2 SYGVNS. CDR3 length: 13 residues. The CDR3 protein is CASSKLVPGELFF. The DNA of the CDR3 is TGTGCCAGCAGTAAACTAGTACCCGGGGAGCTGTTTTTT.

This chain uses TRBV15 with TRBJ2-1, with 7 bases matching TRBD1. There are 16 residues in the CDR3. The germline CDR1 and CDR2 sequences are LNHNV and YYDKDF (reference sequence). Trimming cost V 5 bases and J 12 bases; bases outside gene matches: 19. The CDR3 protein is CATSPNPGQPGKRQFF. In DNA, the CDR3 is TGTGCCACCAGCCCAAACCCGGGACAGCCGGGCAAGCGGCAGTTCTTC.

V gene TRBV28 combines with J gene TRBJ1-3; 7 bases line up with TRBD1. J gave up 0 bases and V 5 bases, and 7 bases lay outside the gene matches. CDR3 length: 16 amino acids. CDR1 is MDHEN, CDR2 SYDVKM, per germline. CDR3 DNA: TGTGCCAGCAGTGGGGGACAGTTTTTCTCTGGAAACACCATATATTTT. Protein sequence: CASSGGQFFSGNTIYF.

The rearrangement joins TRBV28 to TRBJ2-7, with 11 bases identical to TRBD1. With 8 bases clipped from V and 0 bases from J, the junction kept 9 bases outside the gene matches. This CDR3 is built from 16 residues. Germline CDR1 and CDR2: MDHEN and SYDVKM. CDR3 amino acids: CASFGQGQGDSYEQYF. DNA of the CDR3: TGTGCCAGCTTCGGGCAGGGACAGGGGGACTCCTACGAGCAGTACTTC. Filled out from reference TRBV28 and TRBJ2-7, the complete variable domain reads DVKVTQSSRYLVKRTGEKVFLECVQDMDHENMFWYRQDPGLGLRLIYFSYDVKMKEKGDIPEGYSVSREKKERFSLILESASTNQTSMYLCASFGQGQGDSYEQYFGPGTRLTVT.

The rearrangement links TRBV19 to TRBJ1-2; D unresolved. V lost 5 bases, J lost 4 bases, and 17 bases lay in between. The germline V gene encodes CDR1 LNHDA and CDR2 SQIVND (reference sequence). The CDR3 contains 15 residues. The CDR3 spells CASSLRTSLAYGYTF. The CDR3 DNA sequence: TGTGCCAGTAGTCTCCGGACTTCACTGGCCTATGGCTACACCTTC.

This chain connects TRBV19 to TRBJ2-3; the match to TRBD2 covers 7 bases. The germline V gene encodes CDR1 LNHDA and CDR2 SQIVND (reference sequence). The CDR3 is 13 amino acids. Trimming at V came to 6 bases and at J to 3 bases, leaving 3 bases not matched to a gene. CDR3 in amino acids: CASRVGGTDTQYF. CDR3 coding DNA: TGTGCCAGTAGGGTCGGGGGGACAGATACGCAGTATTTT. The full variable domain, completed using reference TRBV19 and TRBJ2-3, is DGGITQSPKYLFRKEGQNVTLSCEQNLNHDAMYWYRQDPGQGLRLIYYSQIVNDFQKGDIAEGYSVSREKKESFPLTVTSAQKNPTAFYLCASRVGGTDTQYFGPGTRLTVL.

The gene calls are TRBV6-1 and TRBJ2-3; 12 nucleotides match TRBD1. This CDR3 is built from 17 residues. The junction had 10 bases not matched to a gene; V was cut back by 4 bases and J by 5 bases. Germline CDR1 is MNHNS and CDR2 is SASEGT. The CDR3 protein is CASSAAGTGGMRDTQYF. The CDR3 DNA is TGTGCCAGCAGTGCCGCCGGGACAGGGGGCATGAGAGATACGCAGTATTTT.

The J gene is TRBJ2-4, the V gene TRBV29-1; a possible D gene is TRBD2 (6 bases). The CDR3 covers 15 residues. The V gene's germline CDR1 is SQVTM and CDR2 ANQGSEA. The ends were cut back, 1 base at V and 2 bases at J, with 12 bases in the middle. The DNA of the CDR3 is TGCAGCGTTGAAGGCGGGGACGGGACCAAAAACATTCAGTACTTC. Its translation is CSVEGGDGTKNIQYF.

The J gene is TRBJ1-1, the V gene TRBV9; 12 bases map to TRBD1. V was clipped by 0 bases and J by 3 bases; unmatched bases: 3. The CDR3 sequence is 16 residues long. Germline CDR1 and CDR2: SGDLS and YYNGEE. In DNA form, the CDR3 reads TGTGCCAGCAGCGTAGGGGACAGGGGGCTATACACTGAAGCTTTCTTT. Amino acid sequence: CASSVGDRGLYTEAFF.

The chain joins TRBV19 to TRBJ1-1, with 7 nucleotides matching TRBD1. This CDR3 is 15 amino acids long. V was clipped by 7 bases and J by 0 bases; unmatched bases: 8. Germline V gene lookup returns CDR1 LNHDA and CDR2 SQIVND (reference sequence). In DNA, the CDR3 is TGTGCCAGTACCGGACAGGCCTTCATGAACACTGAAGCTTTCTTT. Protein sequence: CASTGQAFMNTEAFF.

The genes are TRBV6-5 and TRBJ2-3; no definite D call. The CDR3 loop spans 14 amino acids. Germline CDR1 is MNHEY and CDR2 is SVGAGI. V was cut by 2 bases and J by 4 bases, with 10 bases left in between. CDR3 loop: CASSYRYNADTQYF. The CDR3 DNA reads TGTGCCAGCAGTTACCGGTATAACGCAGATACGCAGTATTTT.

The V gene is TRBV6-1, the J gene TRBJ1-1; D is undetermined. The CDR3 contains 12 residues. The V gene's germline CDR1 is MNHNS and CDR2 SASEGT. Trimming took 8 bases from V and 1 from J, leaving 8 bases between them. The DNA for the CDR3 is TGTGCCAGCGGAAGGAGGAACACTGAAGCTTTCTTT. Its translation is CASGRRNTEAFF.

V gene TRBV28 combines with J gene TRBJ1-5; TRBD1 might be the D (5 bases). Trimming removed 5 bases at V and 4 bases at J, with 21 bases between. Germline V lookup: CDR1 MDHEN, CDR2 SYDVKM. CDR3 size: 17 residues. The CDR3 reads CASSPPYPGLENQPQHF. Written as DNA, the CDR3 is TGTGCCAGCAGTCCCCCCTACCCGGGACTCGAGAATCAGCCCCAGCATTTT.

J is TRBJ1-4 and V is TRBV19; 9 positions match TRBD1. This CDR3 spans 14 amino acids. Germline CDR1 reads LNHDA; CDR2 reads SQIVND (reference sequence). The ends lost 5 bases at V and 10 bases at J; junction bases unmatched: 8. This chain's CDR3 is CASSPGTGNPKLFF. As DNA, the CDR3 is TGTGCCAGTAGTCCCGGGACAGGGAATCCAAAACTGTTTTTT. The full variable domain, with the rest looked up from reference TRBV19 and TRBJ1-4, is DGGITQSPKYLFRKEGQNVTLSCEQNLNHDAMYWYRQDPGQGLRLIYYSQIVNDFQKGDIAEGYSVSREKKESFPLTVTSAQKNPTAFYLCASSPGTGNPKLFFGSGTQLSVL.

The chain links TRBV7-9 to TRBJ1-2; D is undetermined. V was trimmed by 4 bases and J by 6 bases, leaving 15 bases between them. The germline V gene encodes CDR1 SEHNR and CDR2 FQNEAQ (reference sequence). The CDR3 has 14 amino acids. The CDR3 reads CASSSLAGMDGYTF. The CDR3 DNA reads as TGTGCCAGCAGCTCCTTGGCGGGTATGGATGGCTACACCTTC.

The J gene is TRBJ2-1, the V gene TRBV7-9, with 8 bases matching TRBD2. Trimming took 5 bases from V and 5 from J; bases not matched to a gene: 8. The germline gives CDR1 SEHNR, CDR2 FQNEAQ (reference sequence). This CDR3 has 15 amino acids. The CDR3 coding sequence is TGTGCCAGCAGCCAGCGGGGGACCGAGAACAATGAGCAGTTCTTC. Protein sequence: CASSQRGTENNEQFF.

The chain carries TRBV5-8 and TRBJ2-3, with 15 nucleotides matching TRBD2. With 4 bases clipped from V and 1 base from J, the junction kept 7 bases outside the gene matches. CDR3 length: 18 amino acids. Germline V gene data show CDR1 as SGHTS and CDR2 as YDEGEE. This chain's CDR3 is CASSPGLAGGYGTDTQYF. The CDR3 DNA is TGTGCCAGCAGCCCGGGACTAGCGGGGGGCTACGGCACAGATACGCAGTATTTT. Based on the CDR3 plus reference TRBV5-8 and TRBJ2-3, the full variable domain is EAGVTQSPTHLIKTRGQQATLRCSPISGHTSVYWYQQALGLGLQFLLWYDEGEERNRGNFPPRFSGRQFPNYSSELNVNALELEDSALYLCASSPGLAGGYGTDTQYFGPGTRLTVL.

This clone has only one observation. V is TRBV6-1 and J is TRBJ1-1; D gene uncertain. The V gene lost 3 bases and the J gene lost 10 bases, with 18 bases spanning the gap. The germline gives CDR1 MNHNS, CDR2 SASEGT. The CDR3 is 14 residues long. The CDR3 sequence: CASSDALGKSRAFF. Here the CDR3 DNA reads TGTGCCAGCAGTGACGCTCTCGGGAAGAGCAGAGCTTTCTTT.

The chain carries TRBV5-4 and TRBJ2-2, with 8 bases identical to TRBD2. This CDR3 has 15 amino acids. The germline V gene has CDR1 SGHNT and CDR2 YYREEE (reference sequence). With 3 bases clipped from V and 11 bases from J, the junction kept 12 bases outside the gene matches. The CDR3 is CASSSHRSGGAELFF. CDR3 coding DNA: TGTGCCAGCAGCTCCCATAGGTCGGGGGGGGCCGAGCTGTTTTTT.

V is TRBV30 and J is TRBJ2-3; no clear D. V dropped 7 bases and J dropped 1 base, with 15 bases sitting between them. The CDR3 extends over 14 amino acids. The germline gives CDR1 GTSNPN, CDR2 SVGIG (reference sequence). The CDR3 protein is CASSLLSGTDTQYF. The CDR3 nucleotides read TGTGCCTCCTCCCTCCTCTCTGGCACAGATACGCAGTATTTT. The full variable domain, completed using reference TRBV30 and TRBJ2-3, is SQTIHQWPATLVQPVGSPLSLECTVEGTSNPNLYWYRQAAGRGLQLLFYSVGIGQISSEVPQNLSASRPQDRQFILSSKKLLLSDSGFYLCASSLLSGTDTQYFGPGTRLTVL.

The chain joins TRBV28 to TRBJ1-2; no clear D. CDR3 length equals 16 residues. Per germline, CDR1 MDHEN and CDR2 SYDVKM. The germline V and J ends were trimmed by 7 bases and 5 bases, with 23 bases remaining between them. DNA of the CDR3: TGTGCCAGCACCATGACAAGCCTCCGAACGCTTTATGGCTACACCTTC. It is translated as CASTMTSLRTLYGYTF.